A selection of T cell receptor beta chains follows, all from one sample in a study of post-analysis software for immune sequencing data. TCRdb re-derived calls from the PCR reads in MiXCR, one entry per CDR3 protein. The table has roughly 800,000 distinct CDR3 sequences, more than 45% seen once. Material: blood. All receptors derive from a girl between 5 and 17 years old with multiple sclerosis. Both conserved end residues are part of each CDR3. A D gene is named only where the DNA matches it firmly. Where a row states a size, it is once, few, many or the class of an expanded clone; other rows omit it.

cdr3_nt: TGTGCCACCAGCAGCGAAGACGGGTACCAAGAGACCCAGTACTTC; cdr3_aa: CATSSEDGYQETQYF; clone_size: .; j_call: TRBJ2-5; v_call: TRBV15; d_call: .
cdr3_nt: TGTGCCAGCAGTGAGGTCAGGGTGGGCGAGCAGTACTTC; cdr3_aa: CASSEVRVGEQYF; clone_size: few; j_call: TRBJ2-7; v_call: TRBV6-1; d_call: .
cdr3_nt: TGCGCCAGCAGCTTGAGGGGGGTGACGACAAATACGCAGTATTTT; cdr3_aa: CASSLRGVTTNTQYF; clone_size: .; j_call: TRBJ2-3; v_call: TRBV5-1; d_call: .
cdr3_nt: TGCAGCGTTACCCGGAGTTCTTTGAACGAGCAGTACTTC; cdr3_aa: CSVTRSSLNEQYF; clone_size: .; j_call: TRBJ2-7; v_call: TRBV29-1; d_call: .
cdr3_nt: TGTGCCAGCAGCCCTGGACTGGGATCACCCCTCCACTTT; cdr3_aa: CASSPGLGSPLHF; clone_size: few; j_call: TRBJ1-6; v_call: TRBV12-3/TRBV12-4; d_call: .
cdr3_nt: TGTGCCAGCAGCCCTGGCACCCCCTACAATGAGCAGTTCTTC; cdr3_aa: CASSPGTPYNEQFF; clone_size: .; j_call: TRBJ2-1; v_call: TRBV12-3/TRBV12-4; d_call: .
cdr3_nt: TGCGCCAGCAGCCCCTTGGCAGGGAAGGGGTACGAGCAGTACTTC; cdr3_aa: CASSPLAGKGYEQYF; clone_size: few; j_call: TRBJ2-7; v_call: TRBV5-1; d_call: .
cdr3_nt: TGCGCCAGCAGCCCGGGACTAGCGGGAGGGCTAGTAGATACGCAGTATTTT; cdr3_aa: CASSPGLAGGLVDTQYF; clone_size: .; j_call: TRBJ2-3; v_call: TRBV5-1; d_call: TRBD2
cdr3_nt: TGTGCCAGCCGGGACAGAGTCCGGGAAGGCTATACCTTC; cdr3_aa: CASRDRVREGYTF; clone_size: .; j_call: TRBJ1-2; v_call: TRBV6-2/TRBV6-3; d_call: TRBD1
cdr3_nt: TGTGCCAGCAGTTACTCGATTGGAGGGGAAGATACGCAGTATTTT; cdr3_aa: CASSYSIGGEDTQYF; clone_size: .; j_call: TRBJ2-3; v_call: TRBV6-6; d_call: .
cdr3_nt: TGTGCCACCGGCAGGGACAGAAGCAACTATGGCTACACCTTC; cdr3_aa: CATGRDRSNYGYTF; clone_size: .; j_call: TRBJ1-2; v_call: TRBV15; d_call: TRBD1
cdr3_nt: TGTGCCAGCAGTTTCCCCTCGGGCACAGGCTACACTGAAGCTTTCTTT; cdr3_aa: CASSFPSGTGYTEAFF; clone_size: few; j_call: TRBJ1-1; v_call: TRBV12-3/TRBV12-4; d_call: .
cdr3_nt: TGCGCCAGCAGTGATTCCGGGACAGGATCCTACGAGCAGTACTTC; cdr3_aa: CASSDSGTGSYEQYF; clone_size: few; j_call: TRBJ2-7; v_call: TRBV10-2; d_call: TRBD1
cdr3_nt: TGTGCCAGCAGCGTGCAGGACCCAAACTCTGGGGCCAACGTCCTGACTTTC; cdr3_aa: CASSVQDPNSGANVLTF; clone_size: .; j_call: TRBJ2-6; v_call: TRBV7-6; d_call: .
cdr3_nt: TGTGCCAGCAGCCAAGATCTTAGCTACGGAGACTCCTACGAGCAGTACTTC; cdr3_aa: CASSQDLSYGDSYEQYF; clone_size: few; j_call: TRBJ2-7; v_call: TRBV4-2; d_call: .
cdr3_nt: TGTGCCAGCAGCCCAAGGGGGAGCGGTGAGACCCAGTACTTC; cdr3_aa: CASSPRGSGETQYF; clone_size: .; j_call: TRBJ2-5; v_call: TRBV7-2; d_call: .
cdr3_nt: TGTGCCAGCAGCTTAGAGGACAGGTGGAATGGCTACACCTTC; cdr3_aa: CASSLEDRWNGYTF; clone_size: .; j_call: TRBJ1-2; v_call: TRBV7-9; d_call: TRBD1
cdr3_nt: TGTGCCAGCAGCTTGGCCCCTCTGAGTGAGCAGTTCTTC; cdr3_aa: CASSLAPLSEQFF; clone_size: few; j_call: TRBJ2-1; v_call: TRBV5-4; d_call: .
cdr3_nt: TGCAGTGCTCGGCAGACAGCTAGCAATCAGCCCCAGCATTTT; cdr3_aa: CSARQTASNQPQHF; clone_size: .; j_call: TRBJ1-5; v_call: TRBV20-1; d_call: .
cdr3_nt: TGTGCCAGCAGTCCCCTGAATGACTTCTACGAGCAGTACTTC; cdr3_aa: CASSPLNDFYEQYF; clone_size: .; j_call: TRBJ2-7; v_call: TRBV6-6; d_call: .
cdr3_nt: TGTGCCAGCAGTGACCGGCTAGAGAACACTGAAGCTTTCTTT; cdr3_aa: CASSDRLENTEAFF; clone_size: .; j_call: TRBJ1-1; v_call: TRBV6-4; d_call: .
cdr3_nt: TGCAGCGTAAGACAGGGGGCGAGAAAAGAGACCCAGTACTTC; cdr3_aa: CSVRQGARKETQYF; clone_size: many; j_call: TRBJ2-5; v_call: TRBV29-1; d_call: TRBD1
cdr3_nt: TGTGCCAGCAGCGGACGGACAGGGGTGGTGACTAGCGTATATAGTGAGCAGTTCTTC; cdr3_aa: CASSGRTGVVTSVYSEQFF; clone_size: .; j_call: TRBJ2-1; v_call: TRBV7-9; d_call: .
cdr3_nt: TGTGCCAGCAGTCTAATGATACAGGGGAGTTATAATTCACCCCTCCACTTT; cdr3_aa: CASSLMIQGSYNSPLHF; clone_size: .; j_call: TRBJ1-6; v_call: TRBV28; d_call: TRBD1
cdr3_nt: TGTGCCAGCAGTTACTTAGCTAAAGAGGGGAATGAGCAGTTCTTC; cdr3_aa: CASSYLAKEGNEQFF; clone_size: .; j_call: TRBJ2-1; v_call: TRBV6-6; d_call: .
cdr3_nt: TGCAGTGCCGGACAGGGGAGCTCACCCCTCCACTTT; cdr3_aa: CSAGQGSSPLHF; clone_size: .; j_call: TRBJ1-6; v_call: TRBV20-1; d_call: TRBD1
cdr3_nt: TGTGCCAGCAGCGTAGGACTGGAACTCTACGAGCAGTACTTC; cdr3_aa: CASSVGLELYEQYF; clone_size: .; j_call: TRBJ2-7; v_call: TRBV9; d_call: .
cdr3_nt: TGTGTCAGCAGTATGACAGGGGGCGGCGAGCAGTACTTC; cdr3_aa: CVSSMTGGGEQYF; clone_size: .; j_call: TRBJ2-7; v_call: TRBV6-2/TRBV6-3; d_call: TRBD1
cdr3_nt: TGCAGTGCTAGGGCCCACCTCTACGAGCAGTACTTC; cdr3_aa: CSARAHLYEQYF; clone_size: .; j_call: TRBJ2-7; v_call: TRBV20-1; d_call: .
cdr3_nt: TGTGCCAGCAGTACCTTCCCCATAGCGGGAGCAGTTGGGGAGCAGTTCTTC; cdr3_aa: CASSTFPIAGAVGEQFF; clone_size: few; j_call: TRBJ2-1; v_call: TRBV25-1; d_call: TRBD2
cdr3_nt: TGTGCCACCGAACCCGGACTAGCGGGAGGGGGCGGAGAGACCCAGTACTTC; cdr3_aa: CATEPGLAGGGGETQYF; clone_size: many; j_call: TRBJ2-5; v_call: TRBV15; d_call: TRBD2
cdr3_nt: TGTGCCACCCTGAGGGTAGATATGAACACTGAAGCTTTCTTT; cdr3_aa: CATLRVDMNTEAFF; clone_size: .; j_call: TRBJ1-1; v_call: TRBV6-1; d_call: .
cdr3_nt: TGTGCCAGCAGTGAGACTAGCGGGGCCTACAATGAGCAGTTCTTC; cdr3_aa: CASSETSGAYNEQFF; clone_size: .; j_call: TRBJ2-1; v_call: TRBV6-1; d_call: TRBD2
cdr3_nt: TGTGCCAGCAGTCTCCATCGGGCGGTCGAAGAGACCCAGTACTTC; cdr3_aa: CASSLHRAVEETQYF; clone_size: many; j_call: TRBJ2-5; v_call: TRBV12-3/TRBV12-4; d_call: .
cdr3_nt: TGTGCCACCAGAAGGACCGACAGGGGACTTCAAGAGACCCAGTACTTC; cdr3_aa: CATRRTDRGLQETQYF; clone_size: .; j_call: TRBJ2-5; v_call: TRBV15; d_call: TRBD1
cdr3_nt: TGTGCCAGCAGTAGACAGGGCCAGTCCATTCCAGCCCACGGCTACACCTTC; cdr3_aa: CASSRQGQSIPAHGYTF; clone_size: few; j_call: TRBJ1-2; v_call: TRBV27; d_call: TRBD1
cdr3_nt: TGTGCCAGCACCCTCGAGGCGGGAGGGCCGATCACAGATACGCAGTATTTT; cdr3_aa: CASTLEAGGPITDTQYF; clone_size: .; j_call: TRBJ2-3; v_call: TRBV12-3/TRBV12-4; d_call: TRBD2
cdr3_nt: TGTGCCAGCAGTTTACGGGGCTCTGAGGAGACCCAGTACTTC; cdr3_aa: CASSLRGSEETQYF; clone_size: .; j_call: TRBJ2-5; v_call: TRBV28; d_call: .
cdr3_nt: TGTGCCAGCAGTTTGGGGGGAATCACAGATACGCAGTATTTT; cdr3_aa: CASSLGGITDTQYF; clone_size: .; j_call: TRBJ2-3; v_call: TRBV28; d_call: .
cdr3_nt: TGCAGTGCTAGCCGGGACGGCCGCACAGATACGCAGTATTTT; cdr3_aa: CSASRDGRTDTQYF; clone_size: .; j_call: TRBJ2-3; v_call: TRBV20-1; d_call: .
cdr3_nt: TGTGCTAGCAACGGACAGCCAAATCAGCCCCAGCATTTT; cdr3_aa: CASNGQPNQPQHF; clone_size: .; j_call: TRBJ1-5; v_call: TRBV7-2; d_call: .
cdr3_nt: TGTGCCAGCGCCCATCGACAGGGGAGCGGCACAGATACGCAGTATTTT; cdr3_aa: CASAHRQGSGTDTQYF; clone_size: .; j_call: TRBJ2-3; v_call: TRBV27; d_call: TRBD1
cdr3_nt: TGTGCCAGCAGCCACTCGACAGGGGGCTTCGTCTACGAGCAGTACTTC; cdr3_aa: CASSHSTGGFVYEQYF; clone_size: .; j_call: TRBJ2-7; v_call: TRBV3-1; d_call: TRBD1
cdr3_nt: TGTGCCAGCAGCCCCTTTAGAGACACCGGGGAGCTGTTTTTT; cdr3_aa: CASSPFRDTGELFF; clone_size: .; j_call: TRBJ2-2; v_call: TRBV7-3; d_call: .
cdr3_nt: TGTGCCAGCAGCTCCGGACAGATACAAGAGACCCAGTACTTC; cdr3_aa: CASSSGQIQETQYF; clone_size: .; j_call: TRBJ2-5; v_call: TRBV7-2; d_call: .
cdr3_nt: TGTGCCAGCAGCACAGGGGGGACTAGCGCGCCAGATACGCAGTATTTT; cdr3_aa: CASSTGGTSAPDTQYF; clone_size: few; j_call: TRBJ2-3; v_call: TRBV21-1; d_call: .
cdr3_nt: TGTGCCAGCAGCCCCACAGGGGCGGAGGGCTACACCTTC; cdr3_aa: CASSPTGAEGYTF; clone_size: .; j_call: TRBJ1-2; v_call: TRBV12-3/TRBV12-4; d_call: TRBD1
cdr3_nt: TGTGCCAGCAGCCAAGCTACAGATCCCACCACAGATACGCAGTATTTT; cdr3_aa: CASSQATDPTTDTQYF; clone_size: few; j_call: TRBJ2-3; v_call: TRBV4-2; d_call: .
cdr3_nt: TGTGCCAGCAGCCATAGGGACAGGCCGGAGATCGAGCAGTACTTC; cdr3_aa: CASSHRDRPEIEQYF; clone_size: .; j_call: TRBJ2-7; v_call: TRBV14; d_call: TRBD1
cdr3_nt: TGTGCCAGCAGCTTTAGGGGGTACAATGAGCAGTTCTTC; cdr3_aa: CASSFRGYNEQFF; clone_size: .; j_call: TRBJ2-1; v_call: TRBV7-2; d_call: .
cdr3_nt: TGCAGTGCTAGAGACGCCAAGGCGGGAGGCCCCTGGGAGCAGTACTTC; cdr3_aa: CSARDAKAGGPWEQYF; clone_size: .; j_call: TRBJ2-7; v_call: TRBV20-1; d_call: TRBD2
cdr3_nt: TGTGCCAGCCAAGGAGAGACCCAGTACTTC; cdr3_aa: CASQGETQYF; clone_size: few; j_call: TRBJ2-5; v_call: TRBV7-9; d_call: .
cdr3_nt: TGTGCCAGCAGTTACTCCCTTAGCGGAGGAGAGACCCAGTACTTC; cdr3_aa: CASSYSLSGGETQYF; clone_size: .; j_call: TRBJ2-5; v_call: TRBV6-6; d_call: .
cdr3_nt: TGTGCCAGCTCACCATTCAAGGGAGACTCTGGGGCCAACGTCCTGACTTTC; cdr3_aa: CASSPFKGDSGANVLTF; clone_size: .; j_call: TRBJ2-6; v_call: TRBV18; d_call: .
cdr3_nt: TGTGCCAGCAGCTTGAATCGGGACGACGGCGGTGGCTACACCTTC; cdr3_aa: CASSLNRDDGGGYTF; clone_size: few; j_call: TRBJ1-2; v_call: TRBV7-2; d_call: .
cdr3_nt: TGTGCCAGCAGCTTAGCGTCTGGACAGGGAAACACTGAAGCTTTCTTT; cdr3_aa: CASSLASGQGNTEAFF; clone_size: .; j_call: TRBJ1-1; v_call: TRBV7-9; d_call: TRBD1
cdr3_nt: TGTGCCAGCAGTTACGGAATCATTCAGGGGCTCCCCTACGAGCAGTACTTC; cdr3_aa: CASSYGIIQGLPYEQYF; clone_size: .; j_call: TRBJ2-7; v_call: TRBV6-6; d_call: .